The 2 T cell receptor beta chains listed next were all sequenced from one sample in a study of cytomegalovirus exposure and HLA in healthy donors. PCR was performed using 60 Vbeta and 13 Jbeta primers. Clones were read by immunoSEQ multiplex PCR, and TCRdb kept only the in-frame ones, dropping some. Of some 200,000 clones in the sample, around four fifths were seen once. The sequenced material came from PBMCs. These TCRs come from a woman aged 45 to 65 in good health and CMV-seropositive.

CDR3 in DNA: TGTGCCAGTAGTATAGGAGGGGGCGGGACAGATACGCAGTATTTT. Encoded protein: CASSIGGGGTDTQYF. The genes are TRBV19 and TRBJ2-3; 7 bases line up with TRBD1. The CDR3 runs to 15 residues. Trimming at V came to 1 base and at J to 3 bases, leaving 4 bases not matched to a gene. CDR1 and CDR2 from the germline V gene are LNHDA and SQIVND (reference sequence).

The chain recombines TRBV27 with TRBJ2-2; weak D call: TRBD2 (6 bases). CDR1 is MNHEY, CDR2 SMNVEV, per germline (reference sequence). This CDR3 region has 16 residues. Trimming pared 6 bases from V and 0 bases from J, leaving 14 bases between. CDR3 coding DNA: TGTGCCAGCAGCATTATGAGCGGGTCGAACACCGGGGAGCTGTTTTTT. Translating gives CASSIMSGSNTGELFF.